The 26 T cell receptor beta chains given below trace back to one sample, sequenced in a study of human T cells and chemical hapten exposure. Time point described: patch test 1, 2 weeks after DPC sensitization. Treatment in this sample: therapeutic diphenylcyclopropenone sensitization with weekly scalp DPC. Via MiXCR, TCRdb re-called the RACE reads, giving one row per CDR3 protein. In the table there are tens of thousands of distinct CDR3 sequences, around 10% of which are singletons. Material: whole blood, obtained in connection with sensitization to the hapten diphenylcyclopropenone (DPC). All receptors derive from a woman in her forties with alopecia areata. Some clones in this sample may be carry-over from other donors' samples.

This clonotype was seen a few times. J is TRBJ2-3 and V is TRBV6-4; D perhaps matches TRBD2 (7 bases). V was shortened by 0 bases and J by 3 bases, with 13 bases between the two germline ends. Per germline, CDR1 MRHNA and CDR2 SNTAGT. This CDR3 spans 16 amino acids. This CDR3 reads CASSDSMGGPTDTQYF. The CDR3 coding sequence is TGTGCCAGCAGTGACTCGATGGGGGGGCCGACAGATACGCAGTATTTT.

In this sample, this clonotype turned up many times. The V call is TRBV6-1, the J call TRBJ2-1; 8 bases agree with TRBD1. V dropped 0 bases and J dropped 14; count of bases not matched to a gene: 6. The germline CDR1 and CDR2 sequences are MNHNS and SASEGT. CDR3 length: 13 amino acids. DNA for the CDR3: TGTGCCAGCAGTGAAGCGGGGGTACAGGGGGAGTTCTTC. Encoded protein: CASSEAGVQGEFF.

The table lists this clonotype with a few counts. The chain has TRBV12-3 or TRBV12-4 and TRBJ1-1, with TRBD1 matching 7 bases. The CDR3 runs to 13 residues. Trimming cost V 6 bases and J 5 bases; bases outside gene matches: 6. For the CDR3, the DNA is TGTGCCAGCAGGTCGACAGGGCGGACTGAAGCTTTCTTT. As protein: CASRSTGRTEAFF.

A few counts support this clonotype. This chain uses TRBV27 with TRBJ1-4, with 9 positions matching TRBD1. Germline loops: CDR1 MNHEY, CDR2 SMNVEV (reference sequence). The CDR3 is 16 amino acids. Unmatched junction bases numbered 7, after V lost 2 bases and J lost 6 bases. The CDR3 DNA reads TGTGCCAGCAGTTTAAAGAGGGACAGGGTCGATGAAAAACTGTTTTTT. Encoded protein: CASSLKRDRVDEKLFF.

This clonotype has just one count. The chain combines TRBV4-1 with TRBJ2-3; no reliable D call. The CDR3 consists of 14 residues. V was trimmed by 3 bases and J by 2 bases, leaving 9 bases between them. Per the germline V gene, CDR1 is MGHRA and CDR2 is YSYEKL. CDR3 sequence: CASSQERYTDTQYF. The CDR3, as DNA: TGCGCCAGCAGCCAGGAACGGTACACAGATACGCAGTATTTT.

In this sample, this clonotype turned up a few times. The rearrangement joins TRBV5-6 to TRBJ2-3, with D tentatively TRBD1 (6 bases). V dropped 2 bases and J dropped 4 bases, with 11 bases sitting between them. Per the germline V gene, CDR1 is SGHDT and CDR2 is YYEEEE. CDR3 length: 14 residues. The CDR3 reads CASSFNRVADTQYF. The DNA for the CDR3 is TGTGCCAGCAGCTTCAACAGGGTCGCAGATACGCAGTATTTT.

The sample holds many counts of this clonotype. This rearrangement joins TRBV2 to TRBJ2-6, with D uncertain. CDR1 SNHLY and CDR2 FYNNEI come from the germline V gene. The length of the CDR3 is 14 residues. V lost 2 bases to trimming and J lost 0 bases, with 2 bases between them. CDR3 nucleotides: TGTGCCAGCAGTGAAAACTCTGGGGCCAACGTCCTGACTTTC. It specifies CASSENSGANVLTF.

This chain joins TRBV20-1 and TRBJ2-5, with 8 bases lining up with TRBD2. The CDR3 has 14 residues. The V gene end was trimmed by 6 bases and the J gene end by 4 bases; junction bases not matched to a gene: 10. Looked up from germline, CDR1 is DFQATT and CDR2 is SNEGSKA (reference sequence). The CDR3 sequence is CSAHGREGGETQYF. DNA of the CDR3: TGCAGTGCCCATGGACGGGAGGGTGGAGAGACCCAGTACTTC.

The table lists this clonotype with many counts. J is TRBJ1-3 and V is TRBV15; D is possibly TRBD1 (5 bases). CDR1 is LNHNV, CDR2 YYDKDF, per germline (reference sequence). V was pared by 3 bases and J by 8 bases, with 8 bases between. CDR3 length: 12 amino acids. CDR3 sequence: CATSRQGDTIYF. CDR3 bases: TGTGCCACCAGCAGGCAGGGAGACACCATATATTTT.

This clonotype has only a few counts. The chain links TRBV20-1 to TRBJ1-1, with no clear D. Trimming stripped 4 bases from V and 1 base from J, with 10 bases between. The CDR3 has 13 residues. Germline CDR1 and CDR2: DFQATT and SNEGSKA (reference sequence). The CDR3 is CSATVNQNTEAFF. CDR3 nucleotides: TGCAGTGCTACAGTTAACCAGAACACTGAAGCTTTCTTT.

This clonotype showed up many times. The chain recombines TRBV2 with TRBJ2-7, with D hard to call. From germline, CDR1 is SNHLY and CDR2 FYNNEI. The CDR3 is 14 residues long. V was cut by 5 bases and J by 0 bases, with 11 bases left in between. The chain's CDR3 is CASSYRWSSYEQYF. The CDR3 DNA follows: TGTGCCAGCAGTTATAGATGGAGCTCCTACGAGCAGTACTTC.

This clonotype was counted a few times. V and J are TRBV30 and TRBJ2-2, with TRBD1 matching 7 bases. The ends lost 7 bases at V and 7 bases at J; junction bases unmatched: 9. CDR1 is GTSNPN, CDR2 SVGIG, per germline (reference sequence). The length of the CDR3 is 13 residues. The CDR3 protein is CASSQGYRGELFF. Written as DNA, the CDR3 is TGTGCCTCATCACAGGGGTATCGCGGGGAGCTGTTTTTT.

The chain recombines TRBV5-1 with TRBJ1-5; no firm D call. V was trimmed by 0 bases and J by 3 bases, leaving 19 bases between them. The CDR3 has 18 residues. Per the germline V gene, CDR1 is SGHRS and CDR2 is YFSETQ. The CDR3 reads CASSLEGRGESNNQPQHF. For the CDR3, the DNA is TGCGCCAGCAGCTTGGAAGGGCGCGGGGAGTCCAACAATCAGCCCCAGCATTTT.

This clonotype was counted at least ten times. The chain joins TRBV6-5 to TRBJ2-7, with 7 bases lining up with TRBD1. This CDR3 has 14 residues. Germline V lookup: CDR1 MNHEY, CDR2 SVGAGI. V was pared by 6 bases and J by 4 bases, with 9 bases of the junction left unmatched. The CDR3 is CASRPWDSTYEQYF. Written as DNA, the CDR3 is TGTGCCAGCAGGCCTTGGGACAGCACGTACGAGCAGTACTTC.

This clonotype was counted a few times. This chain connects TRBV11-3 to TRBJ2-6; D gene unclear. The length of the CDR3 is 16 residues. Germline assignment: CDR1 SGHNT and CDR2 YENEEA. V lost 1 base and J 0 bases, leaving 7 bases between the germline ends. The CDR3: CASSLGPNSGANVLTF. The DNA for the CDR3 is TGTGCCAGCAGCTTAGGCCCGAACTCTGGGGCCAACGTCCTGACTTTC.

There are many counts of this clonotype. The chain couples TRBV7-6 to TRBJ1-1, with 8 bases fitting TRBD1. V shed 0 bases, J shed 7 bases, and the junction held 4 bases outside the gene matches. Germline V CDR1 and CDR2: SGHVS, FNYEAQ. This CDR3 contains 14 residues. CDR3 nucleotides: TGTGCCAGCAGCTTAGCGAAGACAGGGGTTGAAGCTTTCTTT. It specifies CASSLAKTGVEAFF.

This clonotype was found many times. V usage is TRBV18 and J usage is TRBJ1-1; D ambiguous. The length of the CDR3 is 12 residues. Germline lookup yields CDR1 KGHSH and CDR2 LQKENI. Trimming pared 3 bases from V and 7 bases from J, leaving 9 bases between. The CDR3 reads CASSPRESEAFF. The CDR3 DNA follows: TGTGCCAGCTCACCCCGGGAGAGTGAAGCTTTCTTT. Based on the CDR3 plus reference TRBV18 and TRBJ1-1, the full variable domain is NAGVMQNPRHLVRRRGQEARLRCSPMKGHSHVYWYRQLPEEGLKFMVYLQKENIIDESGMPKERFSAEFPKEGPSILRIQQVVRGDSAAYFCASSPRESEAFFGQGTRLTVV.

This sequence joins TRBV5-4 and TRBJ2-1, with D perhaps matching TRBD1 or TRBD2 (6 bases each). V was cut by 0 bases and J by 2 bases, with 9 bases left in between. Per the germline V gene, CDR1 is SGHNT and CDR2 is YYREEE (reference sequence). The CDR3 spans 15 residues. Written as DNA, the CDR3 is TGTGCCAGCAGCTTGGGAGGGGGGCCCTACAATGAGCAGTTCTTC. Its protein product is CASSLGGGPYNEQFF.

This clonotype was counted many times. CDR3 sequence reads: CASSPASGGQETQYF. The CDR3 DNA sequence: TGTGCCAGCTCACCAGCTAGCGGGGGTCAAGAGACCCAGTACTTC. The chain couples TRBV18 to TRBJ2-5; 10 nucleotides agree with TRBD2. This CDR3 is 15 amino acids long. Losses at the gene ends were 2 bases for V and 2 bases for J; bases not matched to a gene: 2. Germline lookup yields CDR1 KGHSH and CDR2 LQKENI.

This clonotype came up a few times. The J gene is TRBJ2-3, the V gene TRBV6-5, with no clear D. The germline CDR1 and CDR2 sequences are MNHEY and SVGAGI. Trimming left V 6 bases short and J 3 bases short, with 13 bases between. The CDR3 consists of 14 residues. In nucleotides, the CDR3 is TGTGCCAGCAGGTCGGGTGTATGGACAGATACGCAGTATTTT. It specifies CASRSGVWTDTQYF.

The CDR3 nucleotides are TGTGCCAGCAGCTCCGGTTTGCCCCAGCATTTT. This encodes CASSSGLPQHF. The chain uses TRBV6-2 or TRBV6-3 and TRBJ1-5; D remains unclear. CDR1 is MNHEY and CDR2 is SVGEGT in the germline V gene. V was cut by 6 bases and J by 9 bases, with 9 bases left in between. The length of the CDR3 is 11 residues.

This clonotype was recorded at least ten times. The V gene is TRBV7-9, the J gene TRBJ2-7; D is uncertain. The CDR3 totals 13 residues. V was clipped by 6 bases and J by 0 bases, with 9 bases between them. In germline, CDR1 is SEHNR, CDR2 FQNEAQ (reference sequence). CDR3 coding DNA: TGTGCCAGCAGTGAACCCCGCTCCTACGAGCAGTACTTC. Translation: CASSEPRSYEQYF.

The table lists this clonotype with many counts. V gene TRBV4-2 combines with J gene TRBJ2-3, with 8 bases lining up with TRBD2. The trim removed 2 bases at V and 1 base at J, leaving 5 bases unmatched. The CDR3 runs 16 residues. The V gene's germline CDR1 is LGHNA and CDR2 YNFKEQ. The CDR3 spells CASSQLLAEGTDTQYF. The CDR3 DNA is TGTGCCAGCAGCCAACTACTAGCGGAAGGCACAGATACGCAGTATTTT.

This clonotype was counted ten times or more. This chain links TRBV6-1 with TRBJ2-7; no firm D call. The CDR3 extends over 15 amino acids. Trimming took off 2 bases at V and 3 bases at J, with 14 bases between the two ends. Per the germline V gene, CDR1 is MNHNS and CDR2 is SASEGT. Here the CDR3 reads CASSEINGDRYEQYF. CDR3 DNA sequence: TGTGCCAGCAGTGAAATAAACGGCGACCGCTACGAGCAGTACTTC.

This clonotype was detected many times. The V and J genes are TRBV7-6 and TRBJ2-1; TRBD2 agrees at 8 bases. CDR1 and CDR2 (germline): SGHVS, FNYEAQ. The CDR3 covers 15 residues. J gave up 7 bases and V 1 base, and 6 bases lay outside the gene matches. CDR3 sequence reads: CASSLGAGTRNEQFF. The DNA for the CDR3 is TGTGCCAGCAGCTTAGGGGCAGGGACTAGGAATGAGCAGTTCTTC.

This clonotype was found many times. For the CDR3, the DNA is TGTGCCAGCTTTGGAGGGGACAGGGTTTATTCACCCCTCCACTTT. Protein product: CASFGGDRVYSPLHF. This sequence joins TRBV6-2 or TRBV6-3 and TRBJ1-6; 9 positions match TRBD1. V gave up 8 bases and J gave up 8 bases; unmatched junction bases: 10. The germline gives CDR1 MNHEY, CDR2 SVGEGT. This CDR3 comprises 15 residues.